The 7 T cell receptor beta chains below were found in one sample sequenced in a study of radiotherapy plus CTLA-4 blockade in lung cancer (dated by TCRdb to 2016 to 2019). The receptor library was made with the immunoSEQ multiplex PCR assay. As stored in TCRdb, this immuneACCESS dataset retains in-frame rearrangements with V and J assigned. A fraction of the clones does not appear; measured against another copy, unresolved V genes explain less than half of the discrepancy, and the remainder lacks a known reason. The sample records about 77,000 clones, roughly 69% of which are singletons. The top ten hold over 9% of the sample. Sequencing used peripheral blood, obtained from a patient treated with radiotherapy plus ipilimumab. The receptors originated from a human donor with non-small cell lung cancer whose response to radiotherapy plus ipilimumab could not be evaluated.

The V and J genes are TRBV5-4 and TRBJ2-7; D is unresolved. V was shortened by 4 bases and J by 3 bases, with 14 bases between the two germline ends. This CDR3 region has 14 residues. Per germline, CDR1 SGHNT and CDR2 YYREEE (reference sequence). The chain's CDR3 is CASSRDMARYEQYF. The CDR3 DNA is TGTGCCAGCAGCCGTGACATGGCACGCTACGAGCAGTACTTC.

This chain connects TRBV7-9 to TRBJ2-4, with TRBD2 matching over 8 bases. Germline assignment: CDR1 SEHNR and CDR2 FQNEAQ (reference sequence). This CDR3 spans 17 amino acids. Trimming at V came to 5 bases and at J to 4 bases, leaving 13 bases not matched to a gene. In DNA, the CDR3 is TGTGCCAGCAGCCCCCGCGTAGCGGGATGGGCAAAAAACATTCAGTACTTC. Its protein is CASSPRVAGWAKNIQYF.

V gene TRBV4-3 combines with J gene TRBJ1-2; D call uncertain. Looked up from germline, CDR1 is LGHNA and CDR2 is YSLEER. The CDR3 is 12 residues long. V was shortened by 3 bases and J by 3 bases, with 5 bases between the two germline ends. CDR3 nucleotides: TGCGCCAGCAGCCAGGAGGACTATGGCTACACCTTC. Amino acid sequence: CASSQEDYGYTF.

This chain links TRBV12-5 with TRBJ1-1; 7 positions agree with TRBD1. The CDR3 is 14 amino acids. From germline, CDR1 is LGHNT and CDR2 FRNRAP. The V gene end was trimmed by 6 bases and the J gene end by 1 base; junction bases not matched to a gene: 5. This CDR3 reads CASGTPGGNTEAFF. CDR3 bases: TGTGCTAGTGGGACCCCAGGGGGGAACACTGAAGCTTTCTTT.

The chain combines TRBV19 with TRBJ1-1; 9 bases agree with TRBD1. CDR1 LNHDA and CDR2 SQIVND come from the germline V gene (reference sequence). This CDR3 contains 15 residues. The junction had 9 bases not matched to a gene; V was cut back by 9 bases and J by 1 base. The CDR3 DNA is TGTGCCAGCCTCTTACAGGGGGCCCAGAACACTGAAGCTTTCTTT. Protein sequence: CASLLQGAQNTEAFF.

The gene calls are TRBV7-2 and TRBJ1-2; D may be TRBD1 (6 bases). CDR3 length equals 14 residues. Germline V gene sequence: CDR1 SGHTA, CDR2 FQGNSA. Trimming took 7 bases from V and 1 from J, leaving 13 bases between them. CDR3 loop: CASTRDILNYGYTF. The CDR3 DNA is TGTGCCAGCACCCGGGACATTCTTAACTATGGCTACACCTTC.

The chain has TRBV5-6 and TRBJ2-1, with D uncertain. The CDR3 contains 11 residues. The V gene's germline CDR1 is SGHDT and CDR2 YYEEEE. V was shortened by 3 bases and J by 4 bases, with 2 bases between the two germline ends. Written as DNA, the CDR3 is TGTGCCAGCAGCTCTTACAATGAGCAGTTCTTC. Translating gives CASSSYNEQFF.